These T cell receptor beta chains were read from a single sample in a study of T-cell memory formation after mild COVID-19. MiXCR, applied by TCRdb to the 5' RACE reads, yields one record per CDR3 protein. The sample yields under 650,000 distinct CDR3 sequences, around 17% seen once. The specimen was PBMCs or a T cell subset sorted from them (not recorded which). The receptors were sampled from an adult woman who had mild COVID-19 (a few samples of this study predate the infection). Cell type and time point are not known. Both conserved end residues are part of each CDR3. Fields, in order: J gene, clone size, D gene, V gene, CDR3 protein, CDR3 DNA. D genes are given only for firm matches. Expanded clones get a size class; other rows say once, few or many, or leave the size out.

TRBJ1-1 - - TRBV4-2 CASSQGNGRNTEAFF TGTGCCAGCAGCCAAGGCAACGGAAGGAACACTGAAGCTTTCTTT
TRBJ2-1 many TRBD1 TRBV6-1 CASRAGTASYNEQFF TGTGCCAGCAGAGCCGGGACAGCATCCTACAATGAGCAGTTCTTC
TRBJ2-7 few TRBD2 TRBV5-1 CASSLVGTSGYEQYF TGCGCCAGCAGCTTGGTGGGGACTAGCGGCTACGAGCAGTACTTC
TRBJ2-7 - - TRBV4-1 CASSHLIGLQGNEQYF TGCGCCAGCAGCCACCTTATCGGATTGCAGGGGAACGAGCAGTACTTC
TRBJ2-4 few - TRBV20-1 CSPQGENIQYF TGCAGTCCTCAAGGCGAAAACATTCAGTACTTC
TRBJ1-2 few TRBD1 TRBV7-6 CASNNRGAYGYTF TGTGCCAGCAACAACAGGGGAGCCTATGGCTACACCTTC
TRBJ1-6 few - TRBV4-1 CASSQASNSPLHF TGCGCCAGTTCACAGGCTTCGAATTCACCCCTCCACTTT
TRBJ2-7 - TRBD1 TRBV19 CASSMGQLDEQYF TGTGCCAGTAGTATGGGACAGCTGGACGAGCAGTACTTC
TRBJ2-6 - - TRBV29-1 CSVEGLSGANVLTF TGCAGCGTTGAAGGGCTCTCTGGGGCCAACGTCCTGACTTTC
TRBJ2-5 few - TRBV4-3 CASSQDRAGLQTQYF TGCGCCAGCAGCCAAGATAGGGCGGGGTTGCAGACCCAGTACTTC
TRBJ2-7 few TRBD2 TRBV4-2 CASSQGASGVYEQYF TGTGCCAGCAGCCAAGGGGCTAGCGGGGTGTACGAGCAGTACTTC
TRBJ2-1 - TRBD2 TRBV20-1 CSAPRTSGGPNEQFF TGCAGTGCTCCCCGGACTAGCGGGGGGCCGAATGAGCAGTTCTTC
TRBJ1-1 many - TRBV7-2 CASRQDSQGEAFF TGTGCCAGCAGGCAGGACAGCCAGGGTGAAGCTTTCTTT
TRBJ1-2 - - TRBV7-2 CASSLRVADYGYTF TGTGCCAGCAGCTTAAGGGTGGCGGACTATGGCTACACCTTC
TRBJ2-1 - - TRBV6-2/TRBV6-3 CASSSYTASYNEQFF TGTGCCAGCAGTTCATACACAGCGTCCTACAATGAGCAGTTCTTC
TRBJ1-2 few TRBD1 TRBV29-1 CSVLRGTYGYTF TGCAGCGTGCTCAGGGGGACCTATGGCTACACCTTC
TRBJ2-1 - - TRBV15 CATSSRGMYNEQFF TGTGCCACCAGTTCGAGGGGAATGTACAATGAGCAGTTCTTC
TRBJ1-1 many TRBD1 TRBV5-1 CASSPGQGAGMNTEAFF TGCGCCAGCAGCCCCGGGCAGGGGGCCGGGATGAACACTGAAGCTTTCTTT